One and the same sample provided the 10 T cell receptor beta chains below, sequenced in a study of CD8 T cells in Susac syndrome (dated by TCRdb to between 2018 and 2021). Library creation used the immunoSEQ multiplex PCR assay. RNA was extracted using the RNeasy kit, and roughly 0.45 to 1 microgram was reverse transcribed with random hexamers. TCRdb reanalyzed the raw reads on its own, using fastp at Q25 for trimming and MiXCR for clone calling, and kept in-frame beta chains. Every CDR3 protein is listed once, alongside the most common genes and DNA of its rows. The sample table holds 56,000 or so distinct CDR3 sequences, of which 85% to 95% were seen once. The top ten clones comprise less than 0.8% of the sample. The sample consisted of CD8+ T cells from PBMCs. The origin of the receptors is a human donor with Susac syndrome.

V usage is TRBV29-1 and J usage is TRBJ1-2; a weak D match, TRBD1 (5 bases). Germline V CDR1 and CDR2: SQVTM, ANQGSEA. Trimming cost V 3 bases and J 2 bases, with 13 bases left between them. The CDR3 has 14 amino acids. CDR3 loop: CSVEAGTVNYGYTF. The CDR3 DNA is TGCAGCGTTGAGGCCGGGACGGTGAACTATGGCTACACCTTC.

The genes are TRBV20-1 and TRBJ2-5; 7 bases agree with TRBD2. J gave up 5 bases and V 0 bases, and 9 bases lay outside the gene matches. Germline V gives CDR1 DFQATT, CDR2 SNEGSKA (reference sequence). The CDR3 is made up of 15 amino acids. The CDR3 reads CSARDPPGLRETQYF. The CDR3 nucleotides are TGCAGTGCTAGAGATCCGCCGGGACTAAGGGAGACCCAGTACTTC.

The chain carries TRBV4-2 and TRBJ2-5; D call uncertain. V was pared by 4 bases and J by 4 bases, with 10 bases between. The CDR3 covers 13 residues. The germline V gene encodes CDR1 LGHNA and CDR2 YNFKEQ. CDR3 in DNA: TGTGCCAGCAGCCCAACCTCGGGAGAGACCCAGTACTTC. Translated, it gives CASSPTSGETQYF.

The chain recombines TRBV7-6 with TRBJ1-5; D remains unclear. Germline values: CDR1 SGHVS, CDR2 FNYEAQ. V dropped 6 bases and J dropped 6 bases, with 9 bases sitting between them. There are 12 residues in the CDR3. CDR3 sequence: CASSQSGQPQHF. DNA for the CDR3: TGTGCCAGCAGTCAATCTGGTCAGCCCCAGCATTTT.

V gene TRBV30 combines with J gene TRBJ1-2; unclear D gene. Deletions cut 0 bases from V and 8 bases from J, with 7 bases between. There are 11 residues in the CDR3. Per germline, CDR1 GTSNPN and CDR2 SVGIG (reference sequence). CDR3: CAWSVGEGYTF. CDR3 sequence (DNA): TGTGCCTGGAGTGTCGGGGAAGGCTACACCTTC.

The V and J genes are TRBV5-6 and TRBJ2-4, with 7 bases lining up with TRBD2. The CDR3 consists of 14 residues. Trimming cost V 3 bases and J 2 bases; bases outside gene matches: 2. Germline V gene sequence: CDR1 SGHDT, CDR2 YYEEEE. The CDR3 DNA is TGTGCCAGCAGCTCCGGGAGGACCAAAAACATTCAGTACTTC. Translated, it gives CASSSGRTKNIQYF.

The chain uses TRBV2 and TRBJ2-1, with no clear D. The CDR3 extends over 11 amino acids. The V and J ends lost 2 bases and 12 bases respectively, with 8 bases between them. Germline V gene data show CDR1 as SNHLY and CDR2 as FYNNEI. CDR3 in DNA: TGTGCCAGCAGTGAACCAAGGAGGCAGTTCTTC. Its protein is CASSEPRRQFF.

This rearrangement joins TRBV7-7 to TRBJ2-2; 14 bases agree with TRBD2. Trimming at V came to 5 bases and at J to 2 bases, leaving 7 bases not matched to a gene. CDR1 and CDR2 from the germline V gene are SSHAT and FNYEAQ (reference sequence). This CDR3 region has 18 residues. CDR3 in amino acids: CASSPGLAGGPNTGELFF. The CDR3 nucleotides read TGTGCCAGCAGCCCAGGACTAGCGGGGGGTCCAAACACCGGGGAGCTGTTTTTT.

This chain connects TRBV7-9 to TRBJ2-3; a weak D match, TRBD2 (6 bases). Germline CDR1 and CDR2: SEHNR and FQNEAQ (reference sequence). Deletions cut 6 bases from V and 0 bases from J, with 13 bases between. This CDR3 is built from 15 residues. CDR3 residues: CASRRGWRSTDTQYF. The CDR3, as DNA: TGTGCCAGCAGACGGGGGTGGAGGAGCACAGATACGCAGTATTTT.

This clonotype was counted once. The chain joins TRBV5-6 to TRBJ2-1; D not certain. Trimming removed 0 bases from V and 8 bases from J, with 6 bases in between. CDR1 and CDR2 from the germline V gene are SGHDT and YYEEEE. The CDR3 is 12 residues long. CDR3: CASSLGLDEQFF. DNA for the CDR3: TGTGCCAGCAGCTTGGGCCTTGATGAGCAGTTCTTC.